The 22 T cell receptor beta chains presented below share a single source sample, sequenced in a study of Tregs in tolerant kidney transplant recipients. Here immunoSEQ multiplex PCR was the method, and the copy in TCRdb shows in-frame clones only, minus some. The table lists fewer than 95,000 clones, roughly 93% of them singletons. Related graft donors supplied nonmyeloablative bone marrow transplants, and mixed chimerism was transient. The source was CD4+ T cells from blood (PBMCs), collected 12 months after the transplant. These receptors originate from a human patient who received a combined kidney and bone marrow transplant. Some T cells may possibly be graft donor cells.

This chain connects TRBV4-3 to TRBJ2-7; 7 nucleotides align to TRBD2. Per germline, CDR1 LGHNA and CDR2 YSLEER. This CDR3 is 17 amino acids long. With 0 bases clipped from V and 1 base from J, the junction kept 9 bases outside the gene matches. In DNA, the CDR3 is TGCGCCAGCAGCCAAGAGTTGGCGGGAGTATATTCCTACGAGCAGTACTTC. Amino acid sequence: CASSQELAGVYSYEQYF.

The count of this clone is one. The chain is built from TRBV2 and TRBJ2-3; 7 bases align to TRBD2. Germline V gives CDR1 SNHLY, CDR2 FYNNEI. The CDR3 runs to 14 residues. The J segment lost 0 bases and the V segment lost 6 bases, leaving 3 bases of the junction unmatched. CDR3 in DNA: TGTGCCAGCAGGACTAGCCTTAGCACAGATACGCAGTATTTT. It translates to CASRTSLSTDTQYF.

The count of this clone is one. The chain combines TRBV7-3 with TRBJ2-3; 10 bases agree with TRBD2. The V and J ends lost 4 bases and 5 bases, in that order; junction bases with no gene match: 6. CDR3 length: 15 amino acids. CDR1 SGHTA and CDR2 FQGTGA come from the germline V gene. CDR3 DNA: TGTGCCAGCAGCTCAGTGCTAGCGGGAGTAGATACGCAGTATTTT. This sequence encodes CASSSVLAGVDTQYF.

The V and J genes are TRBV5-6 and TRBJ2-3; tentatively, D is TRBD2 (5 bases). The CDR3 consists of 16 residues. Trimming left V 1 base short and J 4 bases short, with 16 bases between. Germline CDR1 and CDR2: SGHDT and YYEEEE. CDR3 loop: CASSLIWTPEADTQYF. Here the CDR3 DNA reads TGTGCCAGCAGCTTGATATGGACTCCCGAGGCAGATACGCAGTATTTT.

CDR3 region: CASSSHRRRQGGGTEAFF. In DNA form, the CDR3 reads TGTGCCAGCAGTTCTCACCGCCGTCGACAGGGGGGTGGTACTGAAGCTTTCTTT. This chain joins TRBV25-1 and TRBJ1-1, with 9 bases identical to TRBD1. This CDR3 contains 18 residues. Germline V gene lookup returns CDR1 MGHDK and CDR2 SYGVNS. V was clipped by 5 bases and J by 5 bases; unmatched bases: 18.

The chain employs TRBV7-2 and TRBJ2-5, with a weak D call TRBD1 (7 bases). Trimming pared 1 base from V and 5 bases from J, leaving 14 bases between. Germline-derived CDR1 and CDR2 are SGHTA and FQGNSA. The CDR3 extends over 15 amino acids. The CDR3 is CASSLEGASGETQYF. The DNA of the CDR3 is TGTGCCAGCAGCTTAGAGGGGGCGAGCGGGGAGACCCAGTACTTC.

This rearrangement joins TRBV5-1 to TRBJ2-2; weak D call: TRBD1 (5 bases). Germline assignment: CDR1 SGHRS and CDR2 YFSETQ. The CDR3 covers 15 residues. Deletions cut 3 bases from V and 0 bases from J, with 9 bases between. CDR3 region: CASSSWTTNTGELFF. In DNA, the CDR3 is TGCGCCAGCAGCTCGTGGACAACGAACACCGGGGAGCTGTTTTTT.

This clone has just one count. V gene TRBV12-5 combines with J gene TRBJ2-7; D ambiguous. The germline V gene encodes CDR1 LGHNT and CDR2 FRNRAP. With 1 base removed from V and 1 base from J, the gap between germline ends came to 8 bases. CDR3 size: 14 residues. The DNA of the CDR3 is TGTGCTAGTGGTTTGGCCGACACGTCCTACGAGCAGTACTTC. Translation gives CASGLADTSYEQYF.

The chain couples TRBV19 to TRBJ1-5; the D gene is possibly TRBD1 (6 bases). V gave up 9 bases and J gave up 5 bases, with 20 bases separating them. Germline assignment: CDR1 LNHDA and CDR2 SQIVND (reference sequence). The CDR3 is 15 residues long. CDR3 region: CASRTGQFRHQPQHF. The CDR3 DNA is TGTGCCAGCCGGACCGGACAGTTTAGGCATCAGCCCCAGCATTTT.

The chain uses TRBV19 and TRBJ1-3, with TRBD1 matching 7 bases. Germline V gene sequence: CDR1 LNHDA, CDR2 SQIVND (reference sequence). CDR3 length: 16 residues. The trim removed 5 bases at V and 2 bases at J, leaving 9 bases unmatched. This CDR3 reads CASSPGEGAAGNTIYF. In nucleotides, the CDR3 is TGTGCCAGTAGTCCCGGAGAGGGGGCAGCTGGAAACACCATATATTTT.

The chain uses TRBV5-4 and TRBJ2-3, with D tentatively TRBD2 (6 bases). Trimming left V 2 bases short and J 6 bases short, with 13 bases between. Germline V CDR1 and CDR2: SGHNT, YYREEE (reference sequence). The CDR3 covers 14 residues. CDR3: CASSFSGVGDTQYF. DNA for the CDR3: TGTGCCAGCAGCTTTTCGGGGGTCGGGGATACGCAGTATTTT.

V usage is TRBV19 and J usage is TRBJ2-7; TRBD1 aligns across 9 bases. Trimming at V came to 5 bases and at J to 5 bases, leaving 4 bases not matched to a gene. CDR1 LNHDA and CDR2 SQIVND come from the germline V gene (reference sequence). CDR3 length: 13 residues. CDR3 in amino acids: CASSRTGADEQYF. The CDR3 coding sequence is TGTGCCAGTAGTCGGACAGGGGCGGACGAGCAGTACTTC.

The chain couples TRBV5-1 to TRBJ1-1; TRBD1 matches 12 bases. Germline V gene lookup returns CDR1 SGHRS and CDR2 YFSETQ. The J segment lost 6 bases and the V segment lost 0 bases, leaving 9 bases of the junction unmatched. This CDR3 is built from 17 residues. CDR3 residues: CASSLGGQGAWGSEAFF. CDR3 nucleotide sequence: TGCGCCAGCAGCTTGGGGGGACAGGGGGCATGGGGTTCTGAAGCTTTCTTT.

The chain joins TRBV4-2 to TRBJ1-3; D is possibly TRBD1 (6 bases). CDR1 and CDR2 (germline): LGHNA, YNFKEQ. The CDR3 extends over 15 amino acids. The ends were cut back, 0 bases at V and 8 bases at J, with 14 bases in the middle. CDR3 DNA: TGTGCCAGCAGCCAAGATAGGGGGATCCCGGACACCATATATTTT. Its translation is CASSQDRGIPDTIYF.

The chain uses TRBV28 and TRBJ1-1, with D possibly TRBD1 on 6 matching bases. The germline V gene has CDR1 MDHEN and CDR2 SYDVKM. Between the trimmed V and J ends, which lost 5 bases and 1 base, there was a span of 14 bases. The CDR3 covers 15 residues. The CDR3 DNA follows: TGTGCCAGCAGTCCGGCGGGGGGCGCGAACACTGAAGCTTTCTTT. Amino acid sequence: CASSPAGGANTEAFF.

This rearrangement joins TRBV15 to TRBJ1-2; the D gene is possibly TRBD1 (6 bases). The CDR3 has 13 amino acids. The germline V gene has CDR1 LNHNV and CDR2 YYDKDF (reference sequence). V dropped 5 bases and J dropped 3 bases, with 10 bases sitting between them. The CDR3 DNA follows: TGTGCCACCAGCGGGCCAGGGGACTATGGCTACACCTTC. This sequence encodes CATSGPGDYGYTF.

The V gene is TRBV29-1, the J gene TRBJ2-5; D possibly corresponds to TRBD1 (5 bases). Germline V gene data show CDR1 as SQVTM and CDR2 as ANQGSEA. Trimming removed 5 bases at V and 0 bases at J, with 7 bases between. The CDR3 is made up of 12 amino acids. The CDR3 nucleotides read TGCAGCGTTCAGGACAACCAAGAGACCCAGTACTTC. Its translation is CSVQDNQETQYF.

The chain uses TRBV27 and TRBJ2-3; 9 nucleotides line up with TRBD1. This CDR3 is 14 amino acids long. The ends lost 3 bases at V and 3 bases at J; junction bases unmatched: 1. The germline V gene has CDR1 MNHEY and CDR2 SMNVEV (reference sequence). The CDR3 nucleotides read TGTGCCAGCAGTTTGGACAGGGGAACAGATACGCAGTATTTT. Residues: CASSLDRGTDTQYF.

CDR3 sequence reads: CASSGPREGPNTEAFF. As DNA, the CDR3 is TGTGCCAGCAGCGGCCCCAGGGAGGGACCGAACACTGAAGCTTTCTTT. The V call is TRBV9, the J call TRBJ1-1; perhaps TRBD1 as D (5 bases). CDR1 SGDLS and CDR2 YYNGEE come from the germline V gene. Deletions cut 3 bases from V and 1 base from J, with 16 bases between. This CDR3 is built from 16 residues.

The chain combines TRBV30 with TRBJ1-1; no clear D. The CDR3 runs to 12 residues. Per the germline V gene, CDR1 is GTSNPN and CDR2 is SVGIG (reference sequence). Trimming stripped 3 bases from V and 6 bases from J, with 11 bases between. The CDR3 coding sequence is TGTGCCTGGAGGCCCAACAGTGCTGAAGCTTTCTTT. Protein: CAWRPNSAEAFF. Drawing the rest from reference TRBV30 and TRBJ1-1, the complete variable domain is SQTIHQWPATLVQPVGSPLSLECTVEGTSNPNLYWYRQAAGRGLQLLFYSVGIGQISSEVPQNLSASRPQDRQFILSSKKLLLSDSGFYLCAWRPNSAEAFFGQGTRLTVV.

About this clone: The identical CDR3 is also encoded by other nucleotide sequences in the sample. The V and J genes are TRBV5-4 and TRBJ2-2; 9 nucleotides match TRBD2. The V gene's germline CDR1 is SGHNT and CDR2 YYREEE (reference sequence). V lost 0 bases and J lost 6; bases outside the gene matches: 3. The CDR3 length is 15 residues. DNA of the CDR3: TGTGCCAGCAGCTTGGGCGGGGGGGCCTCCGGGGAGCTGTTTTTT. Translating gives CASSLGGGASGELFF. The variable domain in full, with the rest retrieved from reference TRBV5-4 and TRBJ2-2, is ETGVTQSPTHLIKTRGQQVTLRCSSQSGHNTVSWYQQALGQGPQFIFQYYREEENGRGNFPPRFSGLQFPNYSSELNVNALELDDSALYLCASSLGGGASGELFFGEGSRLTVL.

This clone was picked up a small number of times. This chain uses TRBV5-8 with TRBJ2-1, with unresolved D. CDR1 SGHTS and CDR2 YDEGEE come from the germline V gene. The CDR3 extends over 13 amino acids. The germline V and J ends were trimmed by 0 bases and 3 bases, with 4 bases remaining between them. The CDR3 nucleotides are TGTGCCAGCAGCTTGGGACTCTACAATGAGCAGTTCTTC. The encoded protein is CASSLGLYNEQFF. The variable domain in full, with the rest retrieved from reference TRBV5-8 and TRBJ2-1, is EAGVTQSPTHLIKTRGQQATLRCSPISGHTSVYWYQQALGLGLQFLLWYDEGEERNRGNFPPRFSGRQFPNYSSELNVNALELEDSALYLCASSLGLYNEQFFGPGTRLTVL.